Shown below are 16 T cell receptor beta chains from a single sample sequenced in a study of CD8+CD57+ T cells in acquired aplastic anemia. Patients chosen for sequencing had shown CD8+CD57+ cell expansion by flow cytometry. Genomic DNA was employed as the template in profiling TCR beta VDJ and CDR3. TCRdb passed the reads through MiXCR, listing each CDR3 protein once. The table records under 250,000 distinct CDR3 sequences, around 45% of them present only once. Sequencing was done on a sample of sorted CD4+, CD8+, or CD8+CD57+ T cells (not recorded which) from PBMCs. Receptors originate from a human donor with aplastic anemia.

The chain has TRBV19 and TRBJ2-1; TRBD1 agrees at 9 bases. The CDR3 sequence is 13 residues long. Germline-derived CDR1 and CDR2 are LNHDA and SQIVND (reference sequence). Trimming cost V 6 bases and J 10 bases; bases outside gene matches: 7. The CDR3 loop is CASRGQGRWEQFF. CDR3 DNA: TGTGCCAGTAGGGGACAGGGCAGGTGGGAGCAGTTCTTC.

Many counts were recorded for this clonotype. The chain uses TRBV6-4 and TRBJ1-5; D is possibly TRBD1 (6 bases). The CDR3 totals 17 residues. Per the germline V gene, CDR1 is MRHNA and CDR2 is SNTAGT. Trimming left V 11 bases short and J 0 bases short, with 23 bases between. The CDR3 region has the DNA TGTGCCTACGTTCAGGGGTTAAGTTGGTATAGCAATCAGCCCCAGCATTTT. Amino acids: CAYVQGLSWYSNQPQHF.

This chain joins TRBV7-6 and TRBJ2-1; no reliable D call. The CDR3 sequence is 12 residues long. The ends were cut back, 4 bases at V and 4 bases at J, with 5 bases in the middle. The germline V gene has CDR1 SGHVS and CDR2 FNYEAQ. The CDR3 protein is CASSWDYNEQFF. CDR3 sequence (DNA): TGTGCCAGCAGCTGGGATTACAATGAGCAGTTCTTC.

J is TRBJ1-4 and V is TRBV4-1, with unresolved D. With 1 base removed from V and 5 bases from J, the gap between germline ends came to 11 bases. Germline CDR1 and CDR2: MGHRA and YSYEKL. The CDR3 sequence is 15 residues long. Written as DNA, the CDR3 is TGCGCCAGCAGCCAAGTTCTACGGAGGAATGAAAAACTGTTTTTT. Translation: CASSQVLRRNEKLFF.

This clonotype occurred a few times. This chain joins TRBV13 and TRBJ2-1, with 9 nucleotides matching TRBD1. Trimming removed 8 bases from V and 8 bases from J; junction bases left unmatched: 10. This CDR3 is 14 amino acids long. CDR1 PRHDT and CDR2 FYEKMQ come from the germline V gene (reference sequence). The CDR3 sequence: CASSLPDRGDEQFF. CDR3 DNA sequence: TGTGCCAGCTCACTCCCGGACAGGGGCGATGAGCAGTTCTTC.

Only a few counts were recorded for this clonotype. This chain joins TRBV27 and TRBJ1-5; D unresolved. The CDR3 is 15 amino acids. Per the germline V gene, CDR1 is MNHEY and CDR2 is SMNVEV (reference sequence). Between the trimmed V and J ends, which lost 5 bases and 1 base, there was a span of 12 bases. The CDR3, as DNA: TGTGCCAGCAGTCCTTTGGAGCAGAGCAATCAGCCCCAGCATTTT. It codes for CASSPLEQSNQPQHF.

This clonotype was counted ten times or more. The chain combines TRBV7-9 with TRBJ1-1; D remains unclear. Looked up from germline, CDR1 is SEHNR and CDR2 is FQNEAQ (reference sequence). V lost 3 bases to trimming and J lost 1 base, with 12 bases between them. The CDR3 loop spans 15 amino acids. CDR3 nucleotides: TGTGCCAGCAGCTTGGGAGCCATGAGGAACACTGAAGCTTTCTTT. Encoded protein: CASSLGAMRNTEAFF.

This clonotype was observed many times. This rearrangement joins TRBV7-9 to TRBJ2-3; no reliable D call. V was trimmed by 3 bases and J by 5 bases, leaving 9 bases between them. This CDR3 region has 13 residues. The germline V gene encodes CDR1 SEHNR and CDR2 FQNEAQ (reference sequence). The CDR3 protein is CASSFFREDTQYF. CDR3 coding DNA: TGTGCCAGCAGCTTTTTCAGAGAAGATACGCAGTATTTT.

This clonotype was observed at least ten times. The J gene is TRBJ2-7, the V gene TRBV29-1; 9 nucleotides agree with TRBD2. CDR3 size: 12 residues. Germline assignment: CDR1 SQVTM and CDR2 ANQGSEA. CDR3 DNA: TGCAGTACTTCTAGCGGGGCCTACGAGCAGTACTTC. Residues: CSTSSGAYEQYF.

The CDR3 loop reads CASSQEGGTPRGTQYF. CDR3 sequence (DNA): TGTGCCAGCAGCCAAGAAGGCGGGACTCCAAGGGGGACCCAGTACTTC. The J gene is TRBJ2-5, the V gene TRBV14; a possible D gene is TRBD2 (6 bases). With 0 bases removed from V and 7 bases from J, the gap between germline ends came to 18 bases. CDR1 and CDR2 from the germline V gene are SGHDN and FVKESK. The CDR3 consists of 16 residues.

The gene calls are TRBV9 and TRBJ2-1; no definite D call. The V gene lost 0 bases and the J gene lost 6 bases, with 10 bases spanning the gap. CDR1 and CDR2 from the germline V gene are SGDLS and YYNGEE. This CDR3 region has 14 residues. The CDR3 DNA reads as TGTGCCAGCAGCGTAGGAAACTTGCTCAATGAGCAGTTCTTC. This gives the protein CASSVGNLLNEQFF.

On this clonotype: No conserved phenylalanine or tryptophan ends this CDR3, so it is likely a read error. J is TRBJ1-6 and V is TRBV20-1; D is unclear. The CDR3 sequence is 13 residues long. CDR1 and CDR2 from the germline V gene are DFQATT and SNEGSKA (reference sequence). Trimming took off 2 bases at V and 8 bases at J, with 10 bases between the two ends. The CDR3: CSARRRHDSPLHL. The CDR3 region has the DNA TGCAGTGCTAGAAGGAGGCATGATTCACCCCTCCACCTT.

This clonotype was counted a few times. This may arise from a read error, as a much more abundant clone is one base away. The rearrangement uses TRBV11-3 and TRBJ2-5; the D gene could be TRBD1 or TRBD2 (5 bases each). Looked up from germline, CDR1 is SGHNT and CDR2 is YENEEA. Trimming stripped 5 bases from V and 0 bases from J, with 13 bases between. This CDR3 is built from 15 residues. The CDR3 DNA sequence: TGTGCCAGCAGCCCCGGGGCAGGCCACCAAGAGACCCAGTACTTC. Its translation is CASSPGAGHQETQYF.

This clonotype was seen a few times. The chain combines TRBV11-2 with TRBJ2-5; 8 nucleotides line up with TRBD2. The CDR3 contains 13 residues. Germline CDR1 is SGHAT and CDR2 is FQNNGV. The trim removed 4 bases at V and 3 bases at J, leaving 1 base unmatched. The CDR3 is CASSSGLEETQYF. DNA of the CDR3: TGTGCCAGCAGCTCGGGACTAGAAGAGACCCAGTACTTC.

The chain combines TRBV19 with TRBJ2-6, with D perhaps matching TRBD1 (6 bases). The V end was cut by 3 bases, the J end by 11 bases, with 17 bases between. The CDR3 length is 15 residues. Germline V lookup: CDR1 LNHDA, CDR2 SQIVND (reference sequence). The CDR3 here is CASSIQGLGDYVLTF. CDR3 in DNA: TGTGCCAGTAGTATTCAGGGGTTAGGCGACTACGTCCTGACTTTC. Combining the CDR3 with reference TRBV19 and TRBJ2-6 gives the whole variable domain DGGITQSPKYLFRKEGQNVTLSCEQNLNHDAMYWYRQDPGQGLRLIYYSQIVNDFQKGDIAEGYSVSREKKESFPLTVTSAQKNPTAFYLCASSIQGLGDYVLTFGAGSRLTVL.

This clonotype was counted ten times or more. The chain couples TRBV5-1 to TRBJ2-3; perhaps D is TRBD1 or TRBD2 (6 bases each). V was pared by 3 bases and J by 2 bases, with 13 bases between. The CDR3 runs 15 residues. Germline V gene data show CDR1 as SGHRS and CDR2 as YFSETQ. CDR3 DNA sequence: TGCGCCAGCAGCTATGAAAGGGGGGCCACAGATACGCAGTATTTT. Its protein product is CASSYERGATDTQYF.